Reported below is one T cell receptor (beta chain). This specimen belongs to a study of cytomegalovirus exposure and HLA in healthy donors. PCR employed 60 Vbeta and 13 Jbeta primers. This table comes from immunoSEQ multiplex PCR, and its TCRdb copy is limited to in-frame clones, with some not included. In the table there are about 140,000 clones, around 80% of which are singletons. V lost 6 bases, J lost 2 bases, and 3 bases stayed unmatched. CDR3 length: 14 residues. Per germline, CDR1 MNHEY and CDR2 SVGAGI. The chain uses TRBV6-5 and TRBJ1-5; 8 bases map to TRBD1. Source material: PBMCs. This clonotype was obtained from a man in his forties in good health and CMV-seropositive. The CDR3 region is CASRKGQGNQPQHF. For the CDR3, the DNA is TGTGCCAGCAGGAAGGGACAGGGCAATCAGCCCCAGCATTTT.